The 32 T cell receptor beta chains given below trace back to one sample, sequenced in a study of shared T cell receptors in the human thymus. Only in-frame clones appear in the TCRdb table, and some are missing; sequencing was by immunoSEQ multiplex PCR. Counted here are about 610,000 clones, roughly 90% occurring once; the ten biggest clones make up 0.01%. Another study also made use of these data, one on human thymus T cells.

Sequenced: thymocytes. These receptors came from a boy under three years old with a congenital heart defect.

The V and J genes are TRBV6-5 and TRBJ2-7, with TRBD2 identical over 7 bases. V lost 6 bases to trimming and J lost 4 bases; unmatched junction nucleotides: 9. The CDR3 has 14 amino acids. The germline V gene encodes CDR1 MNHEY and CDR2 SVGAGI. CDR3 coding DNA: TGTGCCAGCAGCTCTCCGGGCGGGAGTTACGAGCAGTACTTC. This translates into CASSSPGGSYEQYF.

The V call is TRBV19, the J call TRBJ2-7, with D possibly matching TRBD1 (5 bases). V was pared by 5 bases and J by 2 bases, with 19 bases between. The CDR3 covers 16 residues. Germline assignment: CDR1 LNHDA and CDR2 SQIVND (reference sequence). The CDR3, as DNA: TGTGCCAGTAGTTCCGTACCTGGCAGGGCCCCCTACGAGCAGTACTTC. This sequence encodes CASSSVPGRAPYEQYF.

The V gene is TRBV27, the J gene TRBJ2-1; 12 bases match TRBD2. Germline V gene lookup returns CDR1 MNHEY and CDR2 SMNVEV (reference sequence). Trimming removed 5 bases from V and 0 bases from J; junction bases left unmatched: 14. The CDR3 has 20 residues. DNA of the CDR3: TGTGCCAGCAGTACAGCCGGGACTAGCGGGTTGTTTAGCTCCTACAATGAGCAGTTCTTC. Translated, it gives CASSTAGTSGLFSSYNEQFF.

The chain has TRBV6-5 and TRBJ2-3, with 10 bases identical to TRBD2. The CDR3 has 15 amino acids. The V segment lost 7 bases and the J segment 3 bases; nucleotides outside the gene matches: 7. From germline, CDR1 is MNHEY and CDR2 SVGAGI. As DNA, the CDR3 is TGTGCCAGCACTACCCTAGCGGGGGCAACAGATACGCAGTATTTT. Encoded protein: CASTTLAGATDTQYF.

The chain joins TRBV5-6 to TRBJ2-1; tentative D call: TRBD2 (6 bases). The CDR3 is 13 amino acids. Germline CDR1 and CDR2: SGHDT and YYEEEE. The V gene lost 6 bases and the J gene lost 6 bases, with 13 bases spanning the gap. Written as DNA, the CDR3 is TGTGCCAGCACCACGGGGGTTAGCAATGAGCAGTTCTTC. Its translation is CASTTGVSNEQFF.

The chain couples TRBV28 to TRBJ2-5; possible D gene TRBD1, 5 bases. Germline values: CDR1 MDHEN, CDR2 SYDVKM. The CDR3 extends over 14 amino acids. The ends were cut back, 2 bases at V and 5 bases at J, with 12 bases in the middle. CDR3 sequence reads: CASSLGAYGETQYF. The CDR3 region has the DNA TGTGCCAGCAGTTTAGGGGCCTACGGGGAGACCCAGTACTTC.

This sequence joins TRBV2 and TRBJ2-3; TRBD1 agrees at 8 bases. The germline CDR1 and CDR2 sequences are SNHLY and FYNNEI. V gave up 7 bases and J gave up 0 bases; unmatched junction bases: 9. This CDR3 is 16 amino acids long. The CDR3 sequence is CASNGDRPPSTDTQYF. The CDR3 DNA sequence: TGTGCCAGCAACGGGGACAGGCCACCTAGCACAGATACGCAGTATTTT.

This chain links TRBV27 with TRBJ2-7; tentative D call: TRBD1 (5 bases). Germline CDR1 MNHEY, CDR2 SMNVEV (reference sequence). This CDR3 spans 16 amino acids. The V gene lost 6 bases and the J gene lost 2 bases, with 20 bases spanning the gap. CDR3 amino acids: CASSWGHKRGTYEQYF. DNA for the CDR3: TGTGCCAGCAGCTGGGGCCACAAAAGGGGTACCTACGAGCAGTACTTC.

The sample holds one count of this clone. The rearrangement links TRBV27 to TRBJ2-7; 10 positions match TRBD2. CDR1 and CDR2 from the germline V gene are MNHEY and SMNVEV (reference sequence). The CDR3 covers 17 residues. With V trimmed by 6 bases and J by 0 bases, 11 bases remained unmatched. The CDR3 loop reads CASSALFSSGSSYEQYF. In nucleotides, the CDR3 is TGTGCCAGCAGCGCTTTATTCTCTAGCGGGAGCTCCTACGAGCAGTACTTC.

The chain recombines TRBV5-1 with TRBJ1-2, with 9 bases identical to TRBD1. V shed 3 bases, J shed 8 bases, and the junction held 8 bases outside the gene matches. CDR3 length equals 14 residues. Germline CDR1 reads SGHRS; CDR2 reads YFSETQ. The CDR3 loop is CASSWVTGGGGYTF. DNA of the CDR3: TGCGCCAGCAGCTGGGTGACAGGGGGAGGCGGCTACACCTTC.

In DNA, the CDR3 is TGCAGCGTTGTTTATTGCACTGAAGCTTTCTTT. It is translated as CSVVYCTEAFF. The chain couples TRBV29-1 to TRBJ1-1, with D unresolved. The V gene's germline CDR1 is SQVTM and CDR2 ANQGSEA. This CDR3 has 11 residues. V gave up 4 bases and J gave up 4 bases, with 7 bases separating them.

The chain employs TRBV5-4 and TRBJ2-3; D is unclear. Trimming stripped 3 bases from V and 5 bases from J, with 10 bases between. The CDR3 has 13 amino acids. Germline values: CDR1 SGHNT, CDR2 YYREEE (reference sequence). CDR3 protein: CASSSNIGDTQYF. CDR3 bases: TGTGCCAGCAGCTCGAATATCGGAGATACGCAGTATTTT.

The chain is built from TRBV20-1 and TRBJ2-5, with D maybe TRBD1 (5 bases). CDR3 size: 10 residues. Trimming left V 7 bases short and J 8 bases short, with 11 bases between. Germline V CDR1 and CDR2: DFQATT, SNEGSKA (reference sequence). Here the CDR3 DNA reads TGCAGTGGGACATACCTAACCCAGTACTTC. This translates into CSGTYLTQYF.

V gene TRBV10-2 combines with J gene TRBJ2-1; 7 bases line up with TRBD2. The junction had 4 bases not matched to a gene; V was cut back by 7 bases and J by 4 bases. CDR1 is WSHSY, CDR2 SAAADI, per germline. The CDR3 is 13 residues long. Here the CDR3 DNA reads TGCGCCAGCAAAGAGCGGGGTTACAATGAGCAGTTCTTC. Its translation is CASKERGYNEQFF.

The chain links TRBV28 to TRBJ1-2, with 8 bases lining up with TRBD1. J gave up 7 bases and V 4 bases, and 2 bases lay outside the gene matches. CDR1 is MDHEN, CDR2 SYDVKM, per germline. CDR3 length: 12 amino acids. For the CDR3, the DNA is TGTGCCAGCAGTTCGGACAGGGCTGGCTACACCTTC. Encoded protein: CASSSDRAGYTF.

The chain joins TRBV27 to TRBJ2-3; 14 bases fit TRBD2. The CDR3 has 16 amino acids. The junction had 5 bases not matched to a gene; V was cut back by 7 bases and J by 2 bases. Germline assignment: CDR1 MNHEY and CDR2 SMNVEV (reference sequence). The CDR3 DNA reads as TGTGCCAGCACCAAGACTAGCGGGAGGGCCACAGATACGCAGTATTTT. This sequence encodes CASTKTSGRATDTQYF.

This clone was observed a single time. V is TRBV5-8 and J is TRBJ1-4; D is uncertain. The CDR3 is 16 residues long. CDR1 and CDR2 (germline): SGHTS, YDEGEE. V gave up 1 base and J gave up 0 bases, with 10 bases separating them. CDR3 sequence: CASSLSGSPTNEKLFF. For the CDR3, the DNA is TGTGCCAGCAGCTTGAGTGGGAGCCCAACTAATGAAAAACTGTTTTTT. The complete variable domain, with remaining parts taken from reference TRBV5-8 and TRBJ1-4, reads EAGVTQSPTHLIKTRGQQATLRCSPISGHTSVYWYQQALGLGLQFLLWYDEGEERNRGNFPPRFSGRQFPNYSSELNVNALELEDSALYLCASSLSGSPTNEKLFFGSGTQLSVL.

The V call is TRBV28, the J call TRBJ1-5; 9 positions match TRBD1. After removal of 5 bases from V and 6 bases from J, the junction contained 14 bases not matched to a gene. This CDR3 has 17 residues. CDR1 is MDHEN and CDR2 is SYDVKM in the germline V gene. The CDR3 is CASSKGHRQGEGQPQHF. CDR3 in DNA: TGTGCCAGCAGTAAGGGACATCGACAGGGGGAGGGTCAGCCCCAGCATTTT.

This clone was observed a single time. The rearrangement links TRBV5-4 to TRBJ2-1, with 9 bases fitting TRBD2. J was trimmed by 5 bases and V by 4 bases; bases with no gene match: 7. Germline V lookup: CDR1 SGHNT, CDR2 YYREEE (reference sequence). The CDR3 extends over 15 amino acids. The CDR3 region has the DNA TGTGCCAGCAGCACTCGGACTAGCGAGAACAATGAGCAGTTCTTC. This encodes CASSTRTSENNEQFF.

V usage is TRBV6-6 and J usage is TRBJ2-7; weak D call: TRBD2 (6 bases). This CDR3 has 14 amino acids. Per the germline V gene, CDR1 is MNHNY and CDR2 is SVGAGI (reference sequence). Trimming left V 5 bases short and J 1 base short, with 12 bases between. The CDR3 DNA is TGTGCCAGCAGTGCCGCACGGGGGTCCTACGAGCAGTACTTC. Translating it yields CASSAARGSYEQYF.

The chain has TRBV11-2 and TRBJ2-7; D perhaps matches TRBD2 (5 bases). Germline CDR1 and CDR2: SGHAT and FQNNGV. CDR3 length: 15 residues. V shed 0 bases and J shed 2 bases, with 11 bases lying between them. This chain's CDR3 is CASSLDSRVPYEQYF. CDR3 sequence (DNA): TGTGCCAGCAGCTTAGATTCGCGGGTCCCCTACGAGCAGTACTTC.

The chain joins TRBV4-3 to TRBJ2-2; 14 bases agree with TRBD2. Trimming cost V 3 bases and J 0 bases; bases outside gene matches: 6. Germline CDR1 and CDR2: LGHNA and YSLEER. CDR3 length: 19 residues. The CDR3 DNA follows: TGCGCCAGCAGCCAGATTCGACTAGCGGGAGGGCCGAACACCGGGGAGCTGTTTTTT. Translating gives CASSQIRLAGGPNTGELFF.

The chain recombines TRBV28 with TRBJ2-4; tentative D call: TRBD1 (6 bases). This CDR3 contains 16 residues. Germline CDR1 is MDHEN and CDR2 is SYDVKM. V was trimmed by 5 bases and J by 1 base, leaving 15 bases between them. CDR3 nucleotides: TGTGCCAGCAGTCACAGGGCTCAGGGGGCCAAAAACATTCAGTACTTC. It specifies CASSHRAQGAKNIQYF.

The chain links TRBV30 to TRBJ2-1, with 14 bases lining up with TRBD2. The CDR3 totals 16 residues. CDR1 is GTSNPN, CDR2 SVGIG, per germline (reference sequence). J was trimmed by 0 bases and V by 7 bases; bases with no gene match: 5. The CDR3 spells CALGTSGSHSYNEQFF. The CDR3 nucleotides are TGTGCCTTGGGGACTAGCGGGAGCCACTCCTACAATGAGCAGTTCTTC.

The V call is TRBV7-2, the J call TRBJ2-2; possibly TRBD2 for D (6 bases). Trimming left V 7 bases short and J 1 base short, with 16 bases between. The CDR3 contains 16 residues. Looked up from germline, CDR1 is SGHTA and CDR2 is FQGNSA. Here the CDR3 DNA reads TGTGCCAGCAAAGGGCAGGACTACGAGAACACCGGGGAGCTGTTTTTT. Protein sequence: CASKGQDYENTGELFF.

V gene TRBV7-8 combines with J gene TRBJ2-7; D may be TRBD2 (5 bases). With 5 bases removed from V and 0 bases from J, the gap between germline ends came to 17 bases. The CDR3 sequence is 16 residues long. Germline CDR1 SGHVS, CDR2 FQNEAQ. In nucleotides, the CDR3 is TGTGCCAGCAGCGCCCGTGGAGGCCGACTCTCCTACGAGCAGTACTTC. It yields the protein CASSARGGRLSYEQYF.

The chain combines TRBV28 with TRBJ1-5, with unresolved D. The V and J ends lost 5 bases and 1 base respectively, with 6 bases between them. CDR1 is MDHEN, CDR2 SYDVKM, per germline. The CDR3 runs to 13 residues. CDR3 residues: CASSEASNQPQHF. The DNA of the CDR3 is TGTGCCAGCAGTGAGGCGAGCAATCAGCCCCAGCATTTT.

A single count supports this clone. V and J are TRBV19 and TRBJ2-3; 8 nucleotides agree with TRBD1. V was clipped by 0 bases and J by 6 bases; unmatched bases: 5. The germline V gene encodes CDR1 LNHDA and CDR2 SQIVND (reference sequence). This CDR3 has 15 amino acids. The CDR3 nucleotides are TGTGCCAGTAGTATAGATACCAGGGGGCCCGATACGCAGTATTTT. Its protein is CASSIDTRGPDTQYF.

The V gene is TRBV7-9, the J gene TRBJ2-5, with 9 bases fitting TRBD2. V shed 5 bases and J 1 base; nucleotides not matched to a gene: 8. The CDR3 length is 16 residues. CDR1 is SEHNR and CDR2 is FQNEAQ in the germline V gene (reference sequence). CDR3 protein: CASSLGLAYLQETQYF. The CDR3, as DNA: TGTGCCAGCAGCCTGGGACTAGCCTACCTCCAAGAGACCCAGTACTTC.

The CDR3 DNA reads as TGTGCCAGCAGCTTGGAGACTAGACCCTACGAGCAGTACTTC. Translated: CASSLETRPYEQYF. The chain combines TRBV5-6 with TRBJ2-7, with D possibly TRBD2 on 6 matching bases. CDR1 is SGHDT and CDR2 is YYEEEE in the germline V gene. The CDR3 is 14 amino acids. Deletions cut 0 bases from V and 2 bases from J, with 9 bases between.

The gene calls are TRBV15 and TRBJ1-3; 10 nucleotides match TRBD1. V was clipped by 5 bases and J by 8 bases; unmatched bases: 15. This CDR3 is built from 17 residues. Looked up from germline, CDR1 is LNHNV and CDR2 is YYDKDF (reference sequence). CDR3 protein: CATSPLPGQGKTHTIYF. The DNA for the CDR3 is TGTGCCACCAGCCCTTTACCGGGACAGGGGAAGACGCACACCATATATTTT.

The CDR3 loop is CASSPLSSGELFF. CDR3 DNA sequence: TGTGCCAGCAGCCCCCTTTCCTCCGGGGAGCTGTTTTTT. The rearrangement links TRBV7-3 to TRBJ2-2; D not certain. Trimming stripped 5 bases from V and 6 bases from J, with 10 bases between. This CDR3 has 13 residues. Germline V lookup: CDR1 SGHTA, CDR2 FQGTGA.